A selection of T cell receptor beta chains follows, all from one sample in a study of blood T cell repertoires in COVID-19. The assay was immunoSEQ multiplex PCR, and TCRdb's table has in-frame clones only and misses some. The profile shows 65,000 to 90,000 clones, 75% to 90% of them singletons. The sequenced sample consisted of peripheral blood. The source is a woman aged 45-65 years with active or convalescent COVID-19. CDR3s include the opening cysteine and the closing phenylalanine or tryptophan. D genes are given only for firm matches. Clone size is stated in some rows and not others, as once, few, many or a class when expanded.

clone_size d_call j_call v_call cdr3_aa cdr3_nt
- - TRBJ1-1 TRBV6-5 CASRRGRTEAFF TGTGCCAGCCGGCGGGGGCGAACTGAAGCTTTCTTT
- - TRBJ2-1 TRBV7-2 CASSSREPSYNEQFF TGTGCCAGCAGCTCCCGGGAGCCATCCTACAATGAGCAGTTCTTC
- TRBD1 TRBJ2-2 TRBV2 CASGGQGTGELFF TGTGCCAGCGGGGGACAGGGCACCGGGGAGCTGTTTTTT
- - TRBJ2-3 TRBV4-2 CASSQDSTGSQYF TGTGCCAGCAGCCAAGATAGCACAGGATCGCAGTATTTT
once TRBD1 TRBJ1-1 TRBV18 CASSLGTANTEAFF TGTGCCAGCTCACTAGGGACAGCGAACACTGAAGCTTTCTTT
- - TRBJ1-5 TRBV5-6 CASSLAPTGTGSNQPQHF TGTGCCAGCAGCTTGGCCCCTACAGGGACGGGGAGCAATCAGCCCCAGCATTTT
- - TRBJ2-3 TRBV19 CASSPHSYADTQYF TGTGCCAGTAGTCCCCATAGTTACGCAGATACGCAGTATTTT
- - TRBJ1-3 TRBV6-6 CASSFLDSSGNTIYF TGTGCCAGCAGTTTCCTCGACAGCTCTGGAAACACCATATATTTT
- - TRBJ1-2 TRBV19 CASSIDHGGATVASHRYTF TGTGCCAGTAGTATAGATCACGGGGGGGCAACGGTTGCGTCGCATCGCTACACCTTC
- - TRBJ2-1 TRBV2 CASSLELTLYNEQFF TGTGCCAGCAGCCTCGAGTTGACATTGTACAATGAGCAGTTCTTC
once TRBD1 TRBJ1-1 TRBV3-1/TRBV3-2 CASSRQGAGGKTEAFF TGTGCCAGCAGCCGTCAGGGGGCTGGGGGGAAAACTGAAGCTTTCTTT
- TRBD1 TRBJ2-5 TRBV14 CASSQTTGTGGVETQYF TGTGCCAGCAGCCAAACAACCGGGACAGGGGGCGTCGAGACCCAGTACTTC
- - TRBJ2-7 TRBV11-3 CASSLEAGEQYF TGTGCCAGCAGCTTAGAGGCTGGCGAGCAGTACTTC
once TRBD1 TRBJ1-2 TRBV19 CASSMLDRPFDGYTF TGTGCCAGTAGTATGTTGGACAGGCCCTTTGATGGCTACACCTTC
once - TRBJ1-2 TRBV7-9 CASSPSTGLYGYTF TGTGCCAGCAGCCCTTCGACAGGACTCTATGGCTACACCTTC
- TRBD1 TRBJ2-3 TRBV5-4 CASSPQGASTDTQYF TGTGCCAGCAGCCCACAGGGGGCTAGCACAGATACGCAGTATTTT
- TRBD1 TRBJ2-5 TRBV7-6 CASSLEAGTGGGETQYF TGTGCCAGCAGCTTAGAAGCCGGGACAGGGGGCGGAGAGACCCAGTACTTC
once - TRBJ2-3 TRBV4-2 CASSHPITGLTSTDTQYF TGTGCCAGCAGCCACCCCATTACGGGTCTAACTAGCACAGATACGCAGTATTTT
- TRBD2 TRBJ2-7 TRBV29-1 CSVEPPGGPQQYF TGCAGCGTTGAACCCCCGGGGGGGCCGCAGCAGTACTTC
- TRBD1 TRBJ1-4 TRBV30 CAWSYRGEKLFF TGTGCCTGGAGTTACAGGGGAGAAAAACTGTTTTTT